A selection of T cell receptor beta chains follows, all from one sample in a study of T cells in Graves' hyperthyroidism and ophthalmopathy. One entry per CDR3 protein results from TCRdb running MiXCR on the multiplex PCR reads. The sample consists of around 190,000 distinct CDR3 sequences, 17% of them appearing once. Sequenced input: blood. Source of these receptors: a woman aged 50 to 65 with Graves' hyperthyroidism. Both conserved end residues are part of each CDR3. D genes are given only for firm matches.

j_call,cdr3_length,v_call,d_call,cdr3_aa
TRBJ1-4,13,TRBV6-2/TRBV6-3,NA,CASSYAGRGKLFF
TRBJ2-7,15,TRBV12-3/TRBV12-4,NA,CASSYLASYSYEQYF
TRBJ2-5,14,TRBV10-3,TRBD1,CAIRMTGGEETQYF
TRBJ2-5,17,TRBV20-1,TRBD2,CSARDVQSGRGGETQYF
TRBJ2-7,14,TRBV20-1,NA,CSAGWTWPTYEQYF
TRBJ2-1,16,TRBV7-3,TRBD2,CASSLTSSGRVGEQFF
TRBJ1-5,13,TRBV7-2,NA,CASSLGVYQPQHF
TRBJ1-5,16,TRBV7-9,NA,CASSLGAAGSNQPQHF
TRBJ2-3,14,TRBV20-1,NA,CSGSGQASTDTQYF
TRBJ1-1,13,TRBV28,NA,CASSPPLNTEAFF
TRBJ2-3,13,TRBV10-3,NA,CAIRDSSTDTQYF
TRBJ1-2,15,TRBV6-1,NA,CASSPGHRTLYGYTF
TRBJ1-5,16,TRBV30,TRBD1,CAWSGITQGGNQPQHF
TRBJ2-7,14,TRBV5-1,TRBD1,CASSSGTGGVEQYF
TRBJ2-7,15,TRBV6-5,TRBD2,CASSSRLAGGYEQYF
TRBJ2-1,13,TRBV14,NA,CASSQEAYNEQFF
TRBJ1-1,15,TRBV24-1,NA,CATSEGGGMNTEAFF
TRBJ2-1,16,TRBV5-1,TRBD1,CASSSGQGGIYNEQFF
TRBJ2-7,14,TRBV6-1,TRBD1,CASSRGTYSYEQYF
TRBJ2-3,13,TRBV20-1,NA,CSVRSRGGDTQYF
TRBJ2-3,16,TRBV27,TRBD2,CASSAQTSGRLDTQYF
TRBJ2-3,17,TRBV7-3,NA,CASSLNSARDSTDTQYF
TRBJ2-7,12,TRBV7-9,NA,CASSLDMWVQYF
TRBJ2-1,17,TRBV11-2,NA,CASSLPRPGPLRYEQFF
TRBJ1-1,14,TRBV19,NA,CASSIRPGDTEAFF
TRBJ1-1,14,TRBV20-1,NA,CSARLYSMNTEAFF
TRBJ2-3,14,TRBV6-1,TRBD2,CASTERGGSDTRYF
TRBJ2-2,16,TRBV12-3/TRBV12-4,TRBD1,CASSSQTGGAVGELFF
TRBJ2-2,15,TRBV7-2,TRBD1,CASNLQGADTGELFF
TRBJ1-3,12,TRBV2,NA,CGGKSSGNTIYF
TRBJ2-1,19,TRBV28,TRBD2,CASSSGDGIAGGPYNEQFF
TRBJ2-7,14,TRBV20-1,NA,CSARAGTGMDEQYF
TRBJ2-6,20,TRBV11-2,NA,CASSLEPAQTGGSGANVLTF
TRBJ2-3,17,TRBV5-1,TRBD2,CASSHRTSGLSTDTQYF
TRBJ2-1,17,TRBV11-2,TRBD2,CASSLDLGLADNNEQFF
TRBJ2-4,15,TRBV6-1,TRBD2,CASRSGTNKPNIQYF
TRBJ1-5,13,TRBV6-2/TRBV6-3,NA,CASSPDSTQPQHF
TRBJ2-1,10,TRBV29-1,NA,CSTDYNEQFF